This TCR beta chain was documented in a study of read filtering for tumor transcriptome and immune sequencing. About the study: DNase treatment preceded whole-transcriptome library preparation.

This clonotype was picked up a small number of times. V lost 3 bases, J lost 15 bases, and 9 bases stayed unmatched. The CDR3 spans 14 residues. The germline V gene has CDR1 SGHRS and CDR2 YFSETQ. The library was built from 400 ng RNA with molecular barcoded adaptors for alpha/delta and beta/gamma chains. Via MiXCR, TCRdb re-called the reads, giving one row per CDR3 protein. This table holds about 25,000 distinct CDR3 sequences, 22% found once. The sequenced sample consisted of a population of CD138-negative cells sorted from bone marrow. The chain recombines TRBV5-1 with TRBJ2-1; 13 bases align to TRBD2. The TCR originated in a donor at least 40 years old with multiple myeloma. The CDR3 bases are TGCGCCAGCAGCTCCGGACTAGCGGGGGCCTTTCTGTTCTTC. Residues: CASSSGLAGAFLFF.